This TCR beta chain derives from a study of blood T cell repertoires in COVID-19. On the study more broadly: Italy, Spain and the United States were the sources of the convalescent and acute COVID-19 samples. T cells, B-cell-depleted T cells, or PBMCs provided the cDNA or gDNA that served as material.

With 3 bases removed from V and 4 bases from J, the gap between germline ends came to 14 bases. This CDR3 has 15 amino acids. CDR1 and CDR2 from the germline V gene are SGDLS and YYNGEE. Original methodology: Quantification of nucleated cells was approximated via reference gene primer amplification. Using immunoSEQ multiplex PCR, the repertoire was profiled, and TCRdb retains in-frame clones only, with some absent. That table furnishes V, J and clone size, whereas the DNA furnished D and trimming. The repertoire holds 39,000 or so clones, about 81% seen once, with 30% to 40% in the top ten. Sequenced input: peripheral blood. The TCR sequence derives from a man in his forties or fifties with active or convalescent COVID-19. The V gene is TRBV9, the J gene TRBJ2-1, with D possibly TRBD1 on 6 matching bases. The CDR3 spells CASSGPDRSYNEQFF. The CDR3 nucleotides read TGTGCCAGCAGCGGGCCGGACAGATCTTACAATGAGCAGTTCTTC.